The 13 T cell receptor beta chains given below trace back to one sample, sequenced in a study of T cells in localized non-small cell lung cancer. Clones were read by immunoSEQ multiplex PCR, and TCRdb kept only the in-frame ones, dropping some. The sample contains about 1,800 clones, about 25% of which appear only once. This specimen was lung tumor tissue, taken before any cancer treatment. These receptors all stem from a woman aged 40-69 years with stage I lung adenocarcinoma.

J is TRBJ1-2 and V is TRBV29-1; 7 positions agree with TRBD1. The junction had 10 bases not matched to a gene; V was cut back by 7 bases and J by 2 bases. Germline-derived CDR1 and CDR2 are SQVTM and ANQGSEA. The CDR3 is made up of 14 amino acids. CDR3 in amino acids: CSASLGQENYGYTF. The CDR3 bases are TGCAGCGCCTCCCTCGGACAGGAGAACTATGGCTACACCTTC. The full variable domain, its missing parts supplied by reference TRBV29-1 and TRBJ1-2, is SAVISQKPSRDICQRGTSLTIQCQVDSQVTMMFWYRQQPGQSLTLIATANQGSEATYESGFVIDKFPISRPNLTFSTLTVSNMSPEDSSIYLCSASLGQENYGYTFGSGTRLTVV.

This clone ranks as medium-sized. The rearrangement links TRBV1 to TRBJ1-2; no DNA check was done on the table's D call, TRBD1. TRBV1 is a pseudogene. This CDR3 is built from 16 residues. CDR3 in DNA: TGCGCCAGCAGCCAAGAAGGACAGGTTTCTAACTATGGCTACACCTTC. Amino acids: CASSQEGQVSNYGYTF.

The chain links TRBV11-3 to TRBJ1-1; the D is unclear. CDR3 length equals 16 residues. The V gene's germline CDR1 is SGHNT and CDR2 YENEEA. Trimming took off 2 bases at V and 1 base at J, with 14 bases between the two ends. The CDR3 region is CASSLRAGTWNTEAFF. CDR3 nucleotide sequence: TGTGCCAGCAGCTTAAGGGCGGGCACTTGGAACACTGAAGCTTTCTTT.

This clone occurred a few times. The chain links TRBV30 to TRBJ2-6; D possibly corresponds to TRBD1 (6 bases). Germline lookup yields CDR1 GTSNPN and CDR2 SVGIG (reference sequence). V was trimmed by 5 bases and J by 0 bases, leaving 17 bases between them. The CDR3 loop spans 17 amino acids. The CDR3 loop reads CAWERAGAFSGANVLTF. The CDR3 coding sequence is TGTGCCTGGGAGAGGGCAGGGGCCTTCTCTGGGGCCAACGTCCTGACTTTC.

The rearrangement links TRBV19 to TRBJ2-5; D remains unclear. The V end was cut by 3 bases, the J end by 5 bases, with 10 bases between. Germline assignment: CDR1 LNHDA and CDR2 SQIVND (reference sequence). This CDR3 is built from 13 residues. This chain's CDR3 is CASSIMKRETQYF. The CDR3, as DNA: TGTGCCAGTAGTATCATGAAGAGGGAGACCCAGTACTTC. The variable domain in full, with the rest retrieved from reference TRBV19 and TRBJ2-5, is DGGITQSPKYLFRKEGQNVTLSCEQNLNHDAMYWYRQDPGQGLRLIYYSQIVNDFQKGDIAEGYSVSREKKESFPLTVTSAQKNPTAFYLCASSIMKRETQYFGPGTRLLVL.

V gene TRBV19 combines with J gene TRBJ2-7; 7 bases map to TRBD1. The CDR3 is 15 residues long. Germline V gene lookup returns CDR1 LNHDA and CDR2 SQIVND (reference sequence). J gave up 3 bases and V 5 bases, and 10 bases lay outside the gene matches. The CDR3 is CASSRYGQAGYEQYF. The CDR3 DNA reads as TGTGCCAGTAGTCGGTATGGACAGGCCGGCTACGAGCAGTACTTC.

V and J are TRBV7-4 and TRBJ2-2; D may be TRBD2 (5 bases). Germline values: CDR1 SGHVT, CDR2 SQSDAQ. Trimming cost V 4 bases and J 5 bases, with 8 bases left between them. CDR3 length equals 13 residues. CDR3 protein: CASSYGETGELFF. The CDR3 DNA is TGTGCCAGCAGCTACGGGGAAACCGGGGAGCTGTTTTTT. The whole variable domain, remainder taken from reference TRBV7-4 and TRBJ2-2, is GAGVSQSPRYKVAKRGRDVALRCDSISGHVTLYWYRQTLGQGSEVLTYSQSDAQRDKSGRPSGRFSAERPERSVSTLKIQRTEQGDSAVYLCASSYGETGELFFGEGSRLTVL.

The chain recombines TRBV2 with TRBJ1-5; D is unclear. V was pared by 2 bases and J by 2 bases, with 13 bases between. The CDR3 has 16 residues. CDR1 is SNHLY, CDR2 FYNNEI, per germline. The CDR3 loop is CASSELTGSGNQPQHF. The CDR3 DNA reads TGTGCCAGCAGTGAACTGACGGGGTCAGGCAATCAGCCCCAGCATTTT.

The V call is TRBV5-1, the J call TRBJ1-3; the match to TRBD1 covers 8 bases. The V gene end was trimmed by 4 bases and the J gene end by 0 bases; junction bases not matched to a gene: 9. This CDR3 is built from 17 residues. CDR1 SGHRS and CDR2 YFSETQ come from the germline V gene. The CDR3 sequence: CASSATGTGFSGNTIYF. The CDR3 DNA reads as TGCGCCAGCAGCGCAACCGGGACAGGCTTCTCTGGAAACACCATATATTTT. Together with reference TRBV5-1 and TRBJ1-3, the CDR3 gives the full variable domain: KAGVTQTPRYLIKTRGQQVTLSCSPISGHRSVSWYQQTPGQGLQFLFEYFSETQRNKGNFPGRFSGRQFSNSRSEMNVSTLELGDSALYLCASSATGTGFSGNTIYFGEGSWLTVV.

In this sample, this clone is large (0.1 to 1%). The V gene is TRBV10-3, the J gene TRBJ2-3, with TRBD2 identical over 8 bases. J lost 2 bases, V lost 2 bases, and 6 bases had no gene match. There are 16 residues in the CDR3. In germline, CDR1 is ENHRY, CDR2 SYGVKD. The CDR3: CAISERVAGNTDTQYF. For the CDR3, the DNA is TGTGCCATCAGTGAGCGGGTAGCGGGGAACACAGATACGCAGTATTTT.

The rearrangement joins TRBV11-3 to TRBJ2-1, with 8 bases fitting TRBD1. The CDR3 extends over 17 amino acids. Germline trimming cut 6 bases from V and 0 bases from J; bases unmatched to any gene: 10. The germline V gene encodes CDR1 SGHNT and CDR2 YENEEA. The CDR3 protein is CASSWAGGESSYNEQFF. The DNA for the CDR3 is TGTGCCAGCAGTTGGGCAGGGGGCGAAAGCTCCTACAATGAGCAGTTCTTC.

This sequence joins TRBV18 and TRBJ1-2; D is unresolved. Trimming removed 3 bases at V and 4 bases at J, with 12 bases between. CDR1 and CDR2 (germline): KGHSH, LQKENI. The CDR3 extends over 14 amino acids. The CDR3 sequence: CASSPSRDSYGYTF. The CDR3 DNA follows: TGTGCCAGCTCACCCTCCCGGGATTCCTATGGCTACACCTTC.

The rearrangement uses TRBV14 and TRBJ1-4; no definite D call. V shed 4 bases and J shed 7 bases, with 16 bases lying between them. The V gene's germline CDR1 is SGHDN and CDR2 FVKESK. CDR3 length: 15 residues. Here the CDR3 reads CASSPFGPDGEKLFF. DNA of the CDR3: TGTGCCAGCAGCCCTTTTGGGCCCGATGGTGAAAAACTGTTTTTT.